These T cell receptor beta chains were read from a single sample in a study of blood T cell repertoires in COVID-19. Sequenced by immunoSEQ multiplex PCR; TCRdb stores in-frame clones only, minus some. The sample holds 90,000 to 120,000 clones, roughly 83% seen once. The sequenced sample was peripheral blood. Source of these receptors: a human donor in a cohort sampled during active COVID-19. CDR3s include the opening cysteine and the closing phenylalanine or tryptophan. The order of the fields is D gene, V gene, J gene, clone size, CDR3 protein, CDR3 DNA. A D gene is named only where the DNA matches it firmly. Size tells how often a clone was seen (once, few, many) or the class of an expanded clone, and some rows leave it out.

>TRBD2|TRBV28|TRBJ2-3|NA
CASSLWSSGSTDTQYF
TGTGCCAGCAGTTTATGGTCTAGCGGGAGCACAGATACGCAGTATTTT
>TRBD1|TRBV3-1/TRBV3-2|TRBJ2-3|NA
CASSQTGGIFTDTQYF
TGTGCCAGCAGCCAAACAGGGGGCATTTTCACAGATACGCAGTATTTT
>TRBD1|TRBV19|TRBJ1-2|NA
CASRSVQGAAYGYTF
TGTGCCAGTAGATCCGTACAGGGGGCTGCCTATGGCTACACCTTC
>NA|TRBV18|TRBJ2-1|NA
CASSPRRGGTATYNEQFF
TGTGCCAGCTCACCAAGGAGAGGCGGGACCGCGACCTACAATGAGCAGTTCTTC
>NA|TRBV11-2|TRBJ1-1|NA
CASSLPPGVNTEAFF
TGTGCCAGCAGCTTACCGCCAGGGGTAAACACTGAAGCTTTCTTT
>NA|TRBV25-1|TRBJ2-7|NA
CASSQQGTYEQYF
TGTGCCAGCAGTCAGCAGGGGACCTACGAGCAGTACTTC
>TRBD1|TRBV20-1|TRBJ1-5|NA
CSASPDRVGTISNQPQHF
TGCAGTGCTAGTCCGGACAGGGTCGGCACCATTAGCAATCAGCCCCAGCATTTT
>NA|TRBV6-1|TRBJ1-4|few
CASSEVGESFF
TGTGCCAGCAGTGAAGTAGGGGAATCGTTTTTT
>NA|TRBV4-1|TRBJ2-5|NA
CASSQGRSEETQYF
TGCGCCAGCAGCCAAGGCAGGTCCGAAGAGACCCAGTACTTC
>TRBD2|TRBV3-1/TRBV3-2|TRBJ2-4|NA
CASSHSGTRNIQYF
TGTGCCAGCAGCCACTCCGGGACTAGAAACATTCAGTACTTC
>TRBD2|TRBV7-2|TRBJ2-1|NA
CASSPRGGLVNEQFF
TGTGCCAGCAGCCCCCGGGGGGGTTTAGTCAATGAGCAGTTCTTC
>TRBD1|TRBV7-9|TRBJ1-2|NA
CASSLGMTGNGGYTF
TGTGCCAGCAGCTTAGGAATGACAGGGAATGGTGGCTACACCTTC
>NA|TRBV27|TRBJ2-2|NA
CASSAGTRNTGELFF
TGTGCCAGCAGTGCCGGGACACGGAACACCGGGGAGCTGTTTTTT
>TRBD1|TRBV5-1|TRBJ1-2|NA
CASSLVTGGDYGYTF
TGCGCCAGCAGCTTGGTAACAGGGGGTGACTATGGCTACACCTTC
>NA|TRBV4-1|TRBJ1-3|NA
CASSQEPPQVAGNTIYF
TGCGCCAGCAGCCAAGAACCCCCCCAGGTCGCAGGAAACACCATATATTTT
>TRBD2|TRBV2|TRBJ2-2|NA
CASSEVAGITGELFF
TGTGCCAGCAGTGAAGTAGCGGGAATAACCGGGGAGCTGTTTTTT
>TRBD1|TRBV30|TRBJ2-7|NA
CAWSTGQTYEQYF
TGTGCCTGGAGTACGGGACAGACCTACGAGCAGTACTTC
>NA|TRBV11-2|TRBJ2-6|NA
CASRTGSGANVLTF
TGTGCCAGCAGAACAGGATCCGGGGCCAACGTCCTGACTTTC
>TRBD1|TRBV15|TRBJ1-4|NA
CATSTGQGVQDEKLFF
TGTGCCACCAGCACTGGACAGGGGGTACAGGATGAAAAACTGTTTTTT
>TRBD1|TRBV6-2/TRBV6-3|TRBJ1-1|NA
CASSQVGGQGVETEAFF
TGTGCCAGCAGTCAAGTTGGTGGACAGGGTGTTGAGACTGAAGCTTTCTTT
>TRBD2|TRBV6-2/TRBV6-3|TRBJ2-2|NA
CASSDGLAGSPGELFF
TGTGCCAGCAGTGACGGACTAGCGGGATCCCCCGGGGAGCTGTTTTTT
>TRBD1|TRBV30|TRBJ2-1|NA
CAWSRGFSDEQFF
TGTGCCTGGAGCAGGGGGTTCAGCGACGAGCAGTTCTTC
>TRBD1|TRBV5-1|TRBJ1-4|NA
CASSLSGTGNEKLFF
TGCGCCAGCAGCTTGAGCGGGACAGGGAATGAAAAACTGTTTTTT
>NA|TRBV25-1|TRBJ2-1|NA
CASELAYNEQFF
TGTGCCAGCGAACTAGCCTACAATGAGCAGTTCTTC
>TRBD2|TRBV4-3|TRBJ2-1|NA
CASSPGLAGNYNEQFF
TGCGCCAGCAGCCCTGGACTAGCGGGAAATTACAATGAGCAGTTCTTC
>TRBD1|TRBV11-1|TRBJ1-1|NA
CASSRGQSMNTEAFF
TGTGCCAGCAGTAGGGGACAGTCCATGAACACTGAAGCTTTCTTT
>TRBD1|TRBV7-9|TRBJ2-1|NA
CASRGTGSYNEQFF
TGTGCCAGCAGGGGGACAGGGTCCTACAATGAGCAGTTCTTC
>TRBD1|TRBV19|TRBJ2-2|NA
CASSISMGQVNTGELFF
TGTGCCAGTAGTATTTCTATGGGACAGGTGAACACCGGGGAGCTGTTTTTT
>NA|TRBV9|TRBJ1-6|NA
CASSPRTDSNSPLHF
TGTGCCAGCAGCCCCCGGACAGACAGTAACTCACCCCTCCACTTT
>NA|TRBV27|TRBJ1-6|NA
CASRGGPGVNSPLHF
TGTGCCAGCAGGGGGGGTCCCGGTGTGAATTCACCCCTCCACTTT
>TRBD2|TRBV19|TRBJ2-2|NA
CASSIEGRGNTGELFF
TGTGCCAGTAGTATAGAAGGGAGGGGAAACACCGGGGAGCTGTTTTTT
>NA|TRBV4-3|TRBJ2-3|NA
CASSQDGLVGADTQYF
TGCGCCAGCAGCCAAGATGGCCTCGTGGGAGCAGATACGCAGTATTTT
>TRBD1|TRBV24-1|TRBJ2-3|NA
CATSDFETGSTDTQYF
TGTGCCACCAGTGATTTCGAGACAGGGAGCACAGATACGCAGTATTTT
>TRBD1|TRBV9|TRBJ1-5|NA
CASSVGPGQGGFGQPQHF
TGTGCCAGCAGCGTAGGTCCCGGACAGGGAGGATTTGGTCAGCCCCAGCATTTT
>NA|TRBV28|TRBJ2-5|NA
CATSQGPKETQYF
TGTGCCACCTCGCAGGGCCCTAAAGAGACCCAGTACTTC
>NA|TRBV24-1|TRBJ2-3|NA
CATSAHSPITDTQYF
TGTGCCACCAGTGCCCATAGTCCGATCACAGATACGCAGTATTTT
>TRBD1|TRBV18|TRBJ1-2|NA
CASSPMGQAGGYTF
TGTGCCAGCTCACCGATGGGACAGGCGGGAGGCTACACCTTC
>TRBD1|TRBV6-5|TRBJ1-4|NA
CASRHGTDRTLLFF
TGTGCCAGCAGGCACGGGACAGATCGCACGTTACTGTTTTTT
>TRBD2|TRBV24-1|TRBJ2-2|NA
CATSDSGLAGSGLTGELFF
TGTGCCACCAGTGACTCTGGACTAGCGGGATCGGGGCTCACCGGGGAGCTGTTTTTT
>NA|TRBV18|TRBJ2-2|NA
CASSPMDSRTGELFF
TGTGCCAGCTCACCCATGGACAGTCGAACCGGGGAGCTGTTTTTT
>TRBD1|TRBV5-5|TRBJ2-3|NA
CASSLANRGWADTQYF
TGTGCCAGCAGCTTGGCCAACAGGGGATGGGCAGATACGCAGTATTTT